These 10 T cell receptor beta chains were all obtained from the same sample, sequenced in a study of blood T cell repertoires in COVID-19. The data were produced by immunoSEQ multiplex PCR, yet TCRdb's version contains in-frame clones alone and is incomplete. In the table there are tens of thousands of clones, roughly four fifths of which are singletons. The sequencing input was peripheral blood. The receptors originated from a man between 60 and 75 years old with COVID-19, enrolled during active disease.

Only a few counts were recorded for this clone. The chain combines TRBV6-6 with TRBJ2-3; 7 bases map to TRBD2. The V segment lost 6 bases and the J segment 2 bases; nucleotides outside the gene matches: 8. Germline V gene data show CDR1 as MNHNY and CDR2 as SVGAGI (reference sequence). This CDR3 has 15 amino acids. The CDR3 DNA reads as TGTGCCAGCAGCTCTGGGGGAGGGCCCACAGATACGCAGTATTTT. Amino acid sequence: CASSSGGGPTDTQYF.

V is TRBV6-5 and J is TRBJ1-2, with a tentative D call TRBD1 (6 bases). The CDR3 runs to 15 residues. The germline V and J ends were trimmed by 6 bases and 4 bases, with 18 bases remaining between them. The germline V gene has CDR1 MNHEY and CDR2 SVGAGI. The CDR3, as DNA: TGTGCCAGCAGAGCAGCGGGGGGGGCCCTCTATGGCTACACCTTC. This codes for CASRAAGGALYGYTF.

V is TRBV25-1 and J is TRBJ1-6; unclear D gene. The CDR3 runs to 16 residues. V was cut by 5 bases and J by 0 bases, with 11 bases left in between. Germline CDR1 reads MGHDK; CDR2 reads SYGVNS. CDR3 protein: CASSSSRSSYNSPLHF. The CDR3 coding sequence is TGTGCCAGCAGTTCGTCGAGGAGCTCCTATAATTCACCCCTCCACTTT.

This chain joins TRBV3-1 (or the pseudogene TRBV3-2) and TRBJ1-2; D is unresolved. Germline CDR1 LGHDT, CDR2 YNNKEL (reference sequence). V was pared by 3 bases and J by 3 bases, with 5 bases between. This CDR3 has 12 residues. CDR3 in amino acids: CASSQADYGYTF. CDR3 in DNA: TGTGCCAGCAGCCAGGCCGACTATGGCTACACCTTC.

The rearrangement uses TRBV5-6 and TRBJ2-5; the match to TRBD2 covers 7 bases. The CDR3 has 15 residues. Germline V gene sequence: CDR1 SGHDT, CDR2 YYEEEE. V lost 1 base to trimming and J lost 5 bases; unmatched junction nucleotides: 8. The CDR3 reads CASSLSGGGGETQYF. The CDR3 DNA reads TGTGCCAGCAGCTTGTCTGGCGGGGGTGGTGAGACCCAGTACTTC.

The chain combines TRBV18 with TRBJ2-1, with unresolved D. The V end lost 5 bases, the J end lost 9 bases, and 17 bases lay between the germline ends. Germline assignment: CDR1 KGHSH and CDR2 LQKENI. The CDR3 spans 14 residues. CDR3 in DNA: TGTGCCAGCTCAAAAACCCAACAGTCCTTTGAGCAGTTCTTC. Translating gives CASSKTQQSFEQFF.

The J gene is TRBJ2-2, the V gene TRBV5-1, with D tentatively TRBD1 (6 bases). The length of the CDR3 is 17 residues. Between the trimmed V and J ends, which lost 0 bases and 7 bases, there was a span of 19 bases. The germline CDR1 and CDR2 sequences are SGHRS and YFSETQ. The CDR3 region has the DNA TGCGCCAGCAGCTTGGGCCCGGGCAGGGGTTCTGACGGGGAGCTGTTTTTT. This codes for CASSLGPGRGSDGELFF.

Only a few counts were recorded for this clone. CDR3 nucleotide sequence: TGCAGCATTGGGCAGATCACCGGGGAGCTGTTTTTT. Translated, it gives CSIGQITGELFF. The genes are TRBV29-1 and TRBJ2-2, with D unclear. This CDR3 is built from 12 residues. Trimming pared 8 bases from V and 4 bases from J, leaving 11 bases between. CDR1 is SQVTM, CDR2 ANQGSEA, per germline.

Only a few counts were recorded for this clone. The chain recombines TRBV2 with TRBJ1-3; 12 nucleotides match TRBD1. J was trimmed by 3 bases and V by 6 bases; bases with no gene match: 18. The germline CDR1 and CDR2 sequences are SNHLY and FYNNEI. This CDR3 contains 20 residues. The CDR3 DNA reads TGTGCCAGCAGCGTCACAGGGACAGGGGGCCATCTTAGTCATGGAAACACCATATATTTT. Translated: CASSVTGTGGHLSHGNTIYF.

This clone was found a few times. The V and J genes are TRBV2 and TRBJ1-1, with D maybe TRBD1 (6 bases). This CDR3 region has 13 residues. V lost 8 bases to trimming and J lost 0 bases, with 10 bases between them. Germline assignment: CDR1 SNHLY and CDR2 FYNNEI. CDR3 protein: CASETGLNTEAFF. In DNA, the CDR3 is TGTGCCAGCGAGACAGGCTTGAACACTGAAGCTTTCTTT.